Listed here are 20 T cell receptor beta chains from one sample, sequenced in a study of blood T cell repertoires in COVID-19. Clones were sequenced by immunoSEQ multiplex PCR, and TCRdb holds only the in-frame ones, with some missing. This table holds more than 250,000 clones, 70% to 90% found once. Source material: peripheral blood. The receptors originated from a woman between 45 and 65 years old with COVID-19, enrolled during active disease.

The chain is built from TRBV18 and TRBJ2-1; 11 nucleotides line up with TRBD2. With 6 bases clipped from V and 7 bases from J, the junction kept 8 bases outside the gene matches. The germline V gene has CDR1 KGHSH and CDR2 LQKENI. This CDR3 region has 15 residues. In DNA form, the CDR3 reads TGTGCCAGCTCTCCTACTAGCGGGAGCAGGAATGAGCAGTTCTTC. Translating it yields CASSPTSGSRNEQFF.

This chain connects TRBV11-3 to TRBJ2-2; D might be TRBD2 (5 bases). V gave up 4 bases and J gave up 4 bases, with 10 bases separating them. CDR3 length: 14 residues. Germline assignment: CDR1 SGHNT and CDR2 YENEEA. CDR3 sequence: CASSSQRTTGELFF. The CDR3 nucleotides are TGTGCCAGCAGCTCCCAGCGGACCACCGGGGAGCTGTTTTTT. The entire variable domain, with the rest obtained from reference TRBV11-3 and TRBJ2-2, is as follows: EAGVVQSPRYKIIEKKQPVAFWCNPISGHNTLYWYLQNLGQGPELLIRYENEEAVDDSQLPKDRFSAERLKGVDSTLKIQPAELGDSAVYLCASSSQRTTGELFFGEGSRLTVL.

The J gene is TRBJ1-2, the V gene TRBV18; 9 positions agree with TRBD1. CDR1 and CDR2 (germline): KGHSH, LQKENI. J was trimmed by 4 bases and V by 3 bases; bases with no gene match: 9. The CDR3 totals 16 residues. The CDR3 loop is CASSPYTGGESYGYTF. CDR3 DNA sequence: TGTGCCAGCTCACCTTATACAGGGGGCGAATCCTATGGCTACACCTTC.

CDR3 sequence reads: CASSPPRPGTGELFF. For the CDR3, the DNA is TGTGCCAGCTCACCACCTAGGCCGGGCACCGGGGAGCTGTTTTTT. The genes are TRBV18 and TRBJ2-2; no definite D call. There are 15 residues in the CDR3. The ends were cut back, 0 bases at V and 4 bases at J, with 9 bases in the middle. Germline V gives CDR1 KGHSH, CDR2 LQKENI.

The V gene is TRBV6-5, the J gene TRBJ2-1; 10 bases match TRBD2. The V and J ends lost 8 bases and 8 bases, in that order; junction bases with no gene match: 6. The CDR3 runs to 13 residues. From germline, CDR1 is MNHEY and CDR2 SVGAGI. CDR3 DNA: TGTGCCAGCGGAATAGCGGGAGGATATGAGCAGTTCTTC. It translates to CASGIAGGYEQFF.

The chain recombines TRBV19 with TRBJ1-5; the match to TRBD1 covers 10 bases. J was trimmed by 4 bases and V by 6 bases; bases with no gene match: 9. This CDR3 is built from 16 residues. Germline loops: CDR1 LNHDA, CDR2 SQIVND (reference sequence). The CDR3 DNA reads as TGTGCCAGTAGAACCAGCCGGGACAGGGGAAATCAGCCCCAGCATTTT. Its translation: CASRTSRDRGNQPQHF.

There are a few counts of this clone. The gene calls are TRBV27 and TRBJ1-6; D perhaps matches TRBD1 (5 bases). This CDR3 comprises 14 residues. CDR1 is MNHEY and CDR2 is SMNVEV in the germline V gene (reference sequence). Trimming pared 4 bases from V and 4 bases from J, leaving 8 bases between. This CDR3 is CASSSQGYNSPLHF. The CDR3 DNA sequence: TGTGCCAGCAGTTCCCAGGGATATAATTCACCCCTCCACTTT.

The chain uses TRBV7-2 and TRBJ1-2; 7 bases map to TRBD1. The V segment lost 7 bases and the J segment 3 bases; nucleotides outside the gene matches: 5. Per the germline V gene, CDR1 is SGHTA and CDR2 is FQGNSA. This CDR3 is built from 13 residues. This chain's CDR3 is CASTSDRDYGYTF. The CDR3 DNA reads TGTGCCAGCACCTCTGACAGGGACTATGGCTACACCTTC.

A single count supports this clone. CDR3 loop: CASSPRDTQYF. DNA of the CDR3: TGTGCCAGCAGCCCGAGGGATACGCAGTATTTT. The V call is TRBV12-3 or TRBV12-4, the J call TRBJ2-3, with D uncertain. CDR3 length: 11 residues. Trimming cost V 6 bases and J 6 bases, with 7 bases left between them.

The rearrangement links TRBV14 to TRBJ2-7; tentatively, D is TRBD2 (5 bases). V shed 1 base and J shed 7 bases, with 17 bases lying between them. There are 15 residues in the CDR3. Germline V CDR1 and CDR2: SGHDN, FVKESK. In DNA, the CDR3 is TGTGCCAGCAGCCAAGTCCCCAGCGGACTGGGTGAGCAGTACTTC. Translation: CASSQVPSGLGEQYF.

For the CDR3, the DNA is TGTGCCAGCAGCTCGGGACAGGGGCTCGAAGCTAACTATGGCTACACCTTC. Translation: CASSSGQGLEANYGYTF. The chain has TRBV11-3 and TRBJ1-2; 10 nucleotides align to TRBD1. This CDR3 contains 17 residues. Germline CDR1 reads SGHNT; CDR2 reads YENEEA. J was trimmed by 0 bases and V by 4 bases; bases with no gene match: 8.

This chain connects TRBV18 to TRBJ2-3, with 13 bases lining up with TRBD2. CDR1 and CDR2 from the germline V gene are KGHSH and LQKENI. The CDR3 sequence is 17 residues long. The junction had 7 bases not matched to a gene; V was cut back by 3 bases and J by 4 bases. The CDR3 sequence is CASSPTWTSGSADTQYF. CDR3 DNA: TGTGCCAGCTCACCGACTTGGACTAGCGGGAGCGCAGATACGCAGTATTTT. Full variable domain (missing parts from reference TRBV18 and TRBJ2-3): NAGVMQNPRHLVRRRGQEARLRCSPMKGHSHVYWYRQLPEEGLKFMVYLQKENIIDESGMPKERFSAEFPKEGPSILRIQQVVRGDSAAYFCASSPTWTSGSADTQYFGPGTRLTVL.

The chain couples TRBV5-8 to TRBJ1-1, with a weak D call TRBD1 (5 bases). The CDR3 has 13 residues. The germline gives CDR1 SGHTS, CDR2 YDEGEE. V lost 6 bases, J lost 7 bases, and 16 bases lay in between. Here the CDR3 reads CASTRKGASEAFF. In DNA, the CDR3 is TGTGCCAGCACCCGTAAAGGGGCTAGTGAAGCTTTCTTT.

V is TRBV7-9 and J is TRBJ2-3; the match to TRBD2 covers 13 bases. The CDR3 consists of 17 residues. The V gene's germline CDR1 is SEHNR and CDR2 FQNEAQ (reference sequence). V was pared by 5 bases and J by 5 bases, with 10 bases of the junction left unmatched. The CDR3, as DNA: TGTGCCAGCAGCCCGGATCGGACTAGCGGGAGTAGAGATACGCAGTATTTT. This translates into CASSPDRTSGSRDTQYF.

This chain uses TRBV7-2 with TRBJ2-7; maybe TRBD1 (6 bases). The CDR3 extends over 15 amino acids. The V gene lost 4 bases and the J gene lost 0 bases, with 13 bases spanning the gap. CDR1 and CDR2 (germline): SGHTA, FQGNSA. This CDR3 is CASSWGLVDSYEQYF. The DNA of the CDR3 is TGTGCCAGCAGCTGGGGGCTAGTAGACTCCTACGAGCAGTACTTC.

The sample holds many counts of this clone. CDR3 sequence: CASSQVASGTNEQFF. DNA for the CDR3: TGCGCCAGCAGCCAAGTGGCTAGCGGGACTAATGAGCAGTTCTTC. The rearrangement uses TRBV4-3 and TRBJ2-1; 9 nucleotides align to TRBD2. The germline CDR1 and CDR2 sequences are LGHNA and YSLEER. The CDR3 is 15 amino acids. Unmatched junction bases numbered 5, after V lost 1 base and J lost 7 bases.

A few counts support this clone. The chain carries TRBV11-2 and TRBJ1-5; D is unclear. This CDR3 has 12 residues. Germline CDR1 reads SGHAT; CDR2 reads FQNNGV. With 6 bases removed from V and 4 bases from J, the gap between germline ends came to 7 bases. In DNA form, the CDR3 reads TGTGCCAGCAGTCCGAGTAATCAGCCCCAGCATTTT. It translates to CASSPSNQPQHF.

This clone was detected only once. The chain has TRBV30 and TRBJ1-1; a weak D match, TRBD1 (6 bases). The V end was cut by 0 bases, the J end by 7 bases, with 6 bases between. The CDR3 runs 11 residues. Germline V gene lookup returns CDR1 GTSNPN and CDR2 SVGIG (reference sequence). For the CDR3, the DNA is TGTGCCTGGAGTGTGACAGGTGAAGCTTTCTTT. It encodes CAWSVTGEAFF.

This clone appeared a single time. This chain uses TRBV11-2 with TRBJ1-1, with 9 bases lining up with TRBD1. CDR1 SGHAT and CDR2 FQNNGV come from the germline V gene. After removal of 5 bases from V and 4 bases from J, the junction contained 5 bases not matched to a gene. CDR3 length: 14 amino acids. The CDR3 sequence is CASSQGQGFTEAFF. The CDR3 bases are TGTGCCAGCAGCCAGGGACAGGGTTTCACTGAAGCTTTCTTT. Full variable domain (outside the CDR3, taken from reference TRBV11-2 and TRBJ1-1): EAGVAQSPRYKIIEKRQSVAFWCNPISGHATLYWYQQILGQGPKLLIQFQNNGVVDDSQLPKDRFSAERLKGVDSTLKIQPAKLEDSAVYLCASSQGQGFTEAFFGQGTRLTVV.

This chain connects TRBV7-3 to TRBJ2-3, with TRBD2 as a possible D gene (6 bases). The ends were cut back, 4 bases at V and 6 bases at J, with 8 bases in the middle. Germline V gene lookup returns CDR1 SGHTA and CDR2 FQGTGA. There are 12 residues in the CDR3. The CDR3 region is CASSSRGDTQYF. CDR3 coding DNA: TGTGCCAGCAGCTCCCGGGGGGATACGCAGTATTTT.